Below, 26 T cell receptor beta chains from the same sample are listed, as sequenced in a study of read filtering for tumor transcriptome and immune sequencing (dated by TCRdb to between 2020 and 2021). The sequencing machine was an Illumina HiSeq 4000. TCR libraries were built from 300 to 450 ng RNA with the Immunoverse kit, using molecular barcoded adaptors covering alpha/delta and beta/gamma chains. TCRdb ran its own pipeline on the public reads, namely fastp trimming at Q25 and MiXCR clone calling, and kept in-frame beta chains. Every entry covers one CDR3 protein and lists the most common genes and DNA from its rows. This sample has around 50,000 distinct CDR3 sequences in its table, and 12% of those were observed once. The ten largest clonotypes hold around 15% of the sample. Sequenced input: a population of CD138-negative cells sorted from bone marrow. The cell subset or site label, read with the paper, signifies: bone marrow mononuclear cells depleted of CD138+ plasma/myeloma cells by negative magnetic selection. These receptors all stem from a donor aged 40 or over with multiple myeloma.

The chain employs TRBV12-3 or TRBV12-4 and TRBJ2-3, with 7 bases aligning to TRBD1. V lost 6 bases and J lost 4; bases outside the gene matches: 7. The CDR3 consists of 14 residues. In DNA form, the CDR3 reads TGTGCCAGCAGGGATAACAGGGGCGCAGATACGCAGTATTTT. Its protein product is CASRDNRGADTQYF.

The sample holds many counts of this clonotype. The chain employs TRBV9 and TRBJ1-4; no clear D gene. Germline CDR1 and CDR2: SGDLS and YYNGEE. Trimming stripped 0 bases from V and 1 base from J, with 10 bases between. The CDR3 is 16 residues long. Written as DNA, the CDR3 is TGTGCCAGCAGCGTAGATCCGGCGGGAACTAATGAAAAACTGTTTTTT. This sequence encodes CASSVDPAGTNEKLFF. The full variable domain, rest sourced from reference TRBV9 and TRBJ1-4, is DSGVTQTPKHLITATGQRVTLRCSPRSGDLSVYWYQQSLDQGLQFLIQYYNGEERAKGNILERFSAQQFPDLHSELNLSSLELGDSALYFCASSVDPAGTNEKLFFGSGTQLSVL.

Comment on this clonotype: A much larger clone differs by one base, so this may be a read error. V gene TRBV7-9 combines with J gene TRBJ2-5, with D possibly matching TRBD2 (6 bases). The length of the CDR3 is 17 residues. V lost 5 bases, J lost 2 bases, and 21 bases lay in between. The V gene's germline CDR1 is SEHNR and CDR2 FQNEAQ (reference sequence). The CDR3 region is CASSESRSGPKQETQYF. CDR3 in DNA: TGTGCCAGCAGCGAATCCAGGAGCGGGCCTAAACAAGAGACCCAGTACTTC.

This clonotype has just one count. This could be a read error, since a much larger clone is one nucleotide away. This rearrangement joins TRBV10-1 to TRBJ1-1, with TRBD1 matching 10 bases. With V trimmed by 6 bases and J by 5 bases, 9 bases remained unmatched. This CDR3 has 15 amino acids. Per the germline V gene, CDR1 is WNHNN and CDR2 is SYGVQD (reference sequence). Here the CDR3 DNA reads TGCGCCAGCAGAGAGAGGACAGGGGGGAGGACTGAAGCTTTCTTT. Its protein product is CASRERTGGRTEAFF.

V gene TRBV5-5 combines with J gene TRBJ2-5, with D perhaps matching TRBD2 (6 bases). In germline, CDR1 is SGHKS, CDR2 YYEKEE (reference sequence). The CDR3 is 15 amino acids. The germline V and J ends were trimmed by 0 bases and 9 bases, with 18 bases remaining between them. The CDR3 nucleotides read TGTGCCAGCAGCTTGGGGGGGGACCTCAGGGAGGCCCAGTACTTC. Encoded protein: CASSLGGDLREAQYF. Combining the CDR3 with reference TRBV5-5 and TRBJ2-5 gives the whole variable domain DAGVTQSPTHLIKTRGQQVTLRCSPISGHKSVSWYQQVLGQGPQFIFQYYEKEERGRGNFPDRFSARQFPNYSSELNVNALLLGDSALYLCASSLGGDLREAQYFGPGTRLLVL.

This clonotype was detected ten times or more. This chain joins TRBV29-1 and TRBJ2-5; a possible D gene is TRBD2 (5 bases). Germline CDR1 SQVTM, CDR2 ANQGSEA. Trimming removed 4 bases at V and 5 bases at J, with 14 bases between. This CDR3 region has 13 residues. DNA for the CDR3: TGCAGCGTTGCCCCCGGAGGATCGGAGACCCAGTACTTC. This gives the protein CSVAPGGSETQYF.

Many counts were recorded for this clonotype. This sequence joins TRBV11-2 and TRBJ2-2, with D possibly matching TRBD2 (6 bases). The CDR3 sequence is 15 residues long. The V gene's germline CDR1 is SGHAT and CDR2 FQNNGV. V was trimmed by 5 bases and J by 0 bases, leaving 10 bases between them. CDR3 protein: CASSLLASNTGELFF. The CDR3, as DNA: TGTGCCAGCAGCCTTCTAGCGTCGAACACCGGGGAGCTGTTTTTT.

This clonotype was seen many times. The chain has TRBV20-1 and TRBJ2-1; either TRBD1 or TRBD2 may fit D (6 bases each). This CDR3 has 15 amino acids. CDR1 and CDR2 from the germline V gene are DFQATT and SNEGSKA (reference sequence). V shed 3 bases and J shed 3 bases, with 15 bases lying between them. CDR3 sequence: CSASDWGAVYNEQFF. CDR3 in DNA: TGCAGTGCTAGTGATTGGGGGGCGGTCTACAATGAGCAGTTCTTC.

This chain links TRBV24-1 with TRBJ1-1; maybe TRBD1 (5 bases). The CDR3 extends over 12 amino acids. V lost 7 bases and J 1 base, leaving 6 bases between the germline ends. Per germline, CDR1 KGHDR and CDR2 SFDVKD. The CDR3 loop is CATRGPNTEAFF. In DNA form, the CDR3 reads TGTGCCACCAGGGGACCGAACACTGAAGCTTTCTTT.

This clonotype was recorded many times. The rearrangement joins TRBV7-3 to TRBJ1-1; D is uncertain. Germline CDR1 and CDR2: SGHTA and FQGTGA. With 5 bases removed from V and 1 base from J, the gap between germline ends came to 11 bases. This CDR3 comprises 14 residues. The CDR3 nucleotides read TGTGCCAGCAGCGTCGACGGACGGAACACTGAAGCTTTCTTT. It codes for CASSVDGRNTEAFF.

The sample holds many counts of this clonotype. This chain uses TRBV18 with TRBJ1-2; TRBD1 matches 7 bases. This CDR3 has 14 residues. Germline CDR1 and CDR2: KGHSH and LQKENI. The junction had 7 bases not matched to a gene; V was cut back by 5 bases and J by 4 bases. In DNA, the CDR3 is TGTGCCAGCTCAGATCCGGGACAGATCTATGGCTACACCTTC. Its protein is CASSDPGQIYGYTF.

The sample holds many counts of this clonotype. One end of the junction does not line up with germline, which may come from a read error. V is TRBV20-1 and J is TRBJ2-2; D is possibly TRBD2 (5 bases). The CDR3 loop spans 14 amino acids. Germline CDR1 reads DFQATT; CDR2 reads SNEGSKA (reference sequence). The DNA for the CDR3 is TGCAGTGCTAGCGTGGCAGAACAGACCGGGGAGCTGTCTTTT. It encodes CSASVAEQTGELSF.

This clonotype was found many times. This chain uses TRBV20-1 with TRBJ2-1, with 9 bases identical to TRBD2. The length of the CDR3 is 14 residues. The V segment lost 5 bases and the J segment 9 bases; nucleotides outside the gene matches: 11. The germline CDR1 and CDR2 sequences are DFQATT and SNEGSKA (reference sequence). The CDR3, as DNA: TGCAGTGCTCCCAAGATGCGGGGGGGCACTGAGCAGTTCTTC. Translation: CSAPKMRGGTEQFF.

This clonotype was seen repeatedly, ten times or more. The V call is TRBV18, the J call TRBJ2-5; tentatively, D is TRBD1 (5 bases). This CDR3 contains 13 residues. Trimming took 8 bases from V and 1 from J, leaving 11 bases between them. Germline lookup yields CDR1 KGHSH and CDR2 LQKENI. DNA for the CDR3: TGTGCCAGCGCGCGACAGAGCCAAGAGACCCAGTACTTC. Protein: CASARQSQETQYF.

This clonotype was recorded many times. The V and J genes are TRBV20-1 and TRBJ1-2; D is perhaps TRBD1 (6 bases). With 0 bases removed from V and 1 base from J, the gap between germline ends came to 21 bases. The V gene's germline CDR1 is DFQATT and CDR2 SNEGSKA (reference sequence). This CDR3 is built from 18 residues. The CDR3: CSARDQGSSFKYNYGYTF. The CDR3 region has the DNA TGCAGTGCTAGAGATCAGGGGTCATCATTTAAATATAACTATGGCTACACCTTC.

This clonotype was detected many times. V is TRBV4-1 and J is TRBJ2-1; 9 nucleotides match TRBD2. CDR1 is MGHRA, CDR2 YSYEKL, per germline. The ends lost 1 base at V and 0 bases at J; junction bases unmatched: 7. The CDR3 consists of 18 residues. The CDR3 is CASSQVGSGGRSYNEQFF. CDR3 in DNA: TGCGCCAGCAGCCAAGTGGGTAGCGGGGGCCGCTCCTACAATGAGCAGTTCTTC.

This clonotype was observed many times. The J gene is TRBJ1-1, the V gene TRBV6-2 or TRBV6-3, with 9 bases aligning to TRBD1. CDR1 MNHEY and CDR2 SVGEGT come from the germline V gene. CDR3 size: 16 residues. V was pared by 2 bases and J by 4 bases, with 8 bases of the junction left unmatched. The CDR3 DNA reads TGTGCCAGCAGTTACGGCCGACAGGGGGGAGGCACTGAAGCTTTCTTT. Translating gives CASSYGRQGGGTEAFF.

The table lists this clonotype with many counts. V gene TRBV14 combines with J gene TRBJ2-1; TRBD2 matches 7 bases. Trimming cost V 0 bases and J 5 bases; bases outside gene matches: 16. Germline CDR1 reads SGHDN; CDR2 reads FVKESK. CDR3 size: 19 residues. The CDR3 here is CASSQDRLGREGFDNEQFF. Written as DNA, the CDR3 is TGTGCCAGCAGCCAAGATCGATTAGGCAGGGAGGGGTTCGACAATGAGCAGTTCTTC.

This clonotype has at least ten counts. The CDR3 here is CASSKDSPEQFF. The CDR3 nucleotides read TGTGCCAGCAGTAAAGACAGCCCCGAGCAGTTCTTC. The chain recombines TRBV6-1 with TRBJ2-1, with a possible D match to TRBD1 (5 bases). Germline lookup yields CDR1 MNHNS and CDR2 SASEGT. Trimming removed 5 bases from V and 10 bases from J, with 12 bases in between. The CDR3 loop spans 12 amino acids.

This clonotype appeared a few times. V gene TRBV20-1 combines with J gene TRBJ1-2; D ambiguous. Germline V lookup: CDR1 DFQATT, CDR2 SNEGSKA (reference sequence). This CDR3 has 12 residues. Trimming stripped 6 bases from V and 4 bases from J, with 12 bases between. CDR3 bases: TGCAGTGCGAAGGGTCCACCCTATGGCTACACCTTC. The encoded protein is CSAKGPPYGYTF.

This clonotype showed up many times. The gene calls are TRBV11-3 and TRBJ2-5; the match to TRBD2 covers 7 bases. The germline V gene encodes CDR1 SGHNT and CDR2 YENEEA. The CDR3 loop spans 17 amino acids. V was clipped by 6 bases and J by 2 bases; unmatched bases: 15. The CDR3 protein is CASSPGWSSGIQETQYF. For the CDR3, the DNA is TGTGCCAGCAGTCCAGGTTGGTCAAGCGGGATACAAGAGACCCAGTACTTC.

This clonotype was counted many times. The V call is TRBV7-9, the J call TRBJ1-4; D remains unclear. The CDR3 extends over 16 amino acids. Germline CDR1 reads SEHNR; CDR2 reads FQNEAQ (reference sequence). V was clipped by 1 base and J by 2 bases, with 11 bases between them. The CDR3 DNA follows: TGTGCCAGCAGCTTAGATGACGGAACGACTAATGAAAAACTGTTTTTT. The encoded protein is CASSLDDGTTNEKLFF.

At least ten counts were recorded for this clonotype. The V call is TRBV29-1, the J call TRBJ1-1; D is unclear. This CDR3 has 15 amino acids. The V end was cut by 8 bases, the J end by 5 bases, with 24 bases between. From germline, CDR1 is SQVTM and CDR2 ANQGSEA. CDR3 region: CSYKRVPGLGTEAFF. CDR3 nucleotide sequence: TGCAGCTATAAGCGGGTTCCGGGCTTGGGGACTGAAGCTTTCTTT. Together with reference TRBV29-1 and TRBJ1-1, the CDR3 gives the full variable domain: SAVISQKPSRDICQRGTSLTIQCQVDSQVTMMFWYRQQPGQSLTLIATANQGSEATYESGFVIDKFPISRPNLTFSTLTVSNMSPEDSSIYLCSYKRVPGLGTEAFFGQGTRLTVV.

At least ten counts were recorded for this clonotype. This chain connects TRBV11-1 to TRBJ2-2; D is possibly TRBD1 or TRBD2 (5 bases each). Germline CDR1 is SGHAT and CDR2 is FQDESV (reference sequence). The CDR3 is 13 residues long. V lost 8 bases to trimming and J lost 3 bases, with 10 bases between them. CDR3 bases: TGTGCCAGCGGGACGGGATACACCGGGGAGCTGTTTTTT. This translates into CASGTGYTGELFF.

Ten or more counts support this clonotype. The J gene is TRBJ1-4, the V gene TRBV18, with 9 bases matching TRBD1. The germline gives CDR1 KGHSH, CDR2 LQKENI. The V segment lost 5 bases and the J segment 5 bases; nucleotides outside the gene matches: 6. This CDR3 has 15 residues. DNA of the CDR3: TGTGCCAGCTCATCTACCGGGACAGGGAATGAAAAACTGTTTTTT. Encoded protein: CASSSTGTGNEKLFF.

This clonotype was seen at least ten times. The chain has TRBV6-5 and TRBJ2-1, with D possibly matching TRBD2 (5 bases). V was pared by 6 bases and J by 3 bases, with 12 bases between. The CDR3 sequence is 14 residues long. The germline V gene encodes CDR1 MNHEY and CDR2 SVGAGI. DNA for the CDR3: TGTGCCAGCAGCCCCGGACTGAACTACAATGAGCAGTTCTTC. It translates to CASSPGLNYNEQFF.